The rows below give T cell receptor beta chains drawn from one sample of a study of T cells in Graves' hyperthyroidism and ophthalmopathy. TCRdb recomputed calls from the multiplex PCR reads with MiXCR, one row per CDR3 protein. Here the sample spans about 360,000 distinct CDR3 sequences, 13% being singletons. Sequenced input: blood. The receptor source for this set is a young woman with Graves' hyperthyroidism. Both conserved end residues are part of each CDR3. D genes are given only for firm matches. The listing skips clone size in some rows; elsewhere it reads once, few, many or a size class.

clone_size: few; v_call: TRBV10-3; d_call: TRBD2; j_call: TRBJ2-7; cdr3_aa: CAISPGLAGGHSYEQYF; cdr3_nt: TGTGCCATCAGTCCGGGACTAGCGGGGGGACACTCCTACGAGCAGTACTTC
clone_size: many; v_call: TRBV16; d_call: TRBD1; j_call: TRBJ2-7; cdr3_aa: CASSASGTVSYEQYF; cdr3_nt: TGTGCCAGCAGCGCGTCCGGGACAGTCTCCTACGAGCAGTACTTC
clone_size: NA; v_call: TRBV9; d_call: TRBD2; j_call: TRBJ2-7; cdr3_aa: CASSVDGGILDEQYF; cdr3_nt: TGTGCCAGCAGCGTAGACGGGGGGATTTTGGACGAGCAGTACTTC
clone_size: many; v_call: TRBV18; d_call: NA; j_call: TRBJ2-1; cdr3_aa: CASSSTQGLSNEQFF; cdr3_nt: TGTGCCAGCTCATCAACCCAGGGTCTCTCAAATGAGCAGTTCTTC
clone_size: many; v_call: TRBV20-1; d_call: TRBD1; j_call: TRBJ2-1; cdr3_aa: CSATDRGRGLGEQFF; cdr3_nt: TGCAGTGCTACAGACAGGGGGCGAGGTTTGGGAGAGCAGTTCTTC
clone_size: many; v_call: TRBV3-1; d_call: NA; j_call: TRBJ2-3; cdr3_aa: CASSQEGGPPDTQYF; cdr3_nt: TGTGCCAGCAGCCAGGAGGGAGGCCCCCCAGATACGCAGTATTTT
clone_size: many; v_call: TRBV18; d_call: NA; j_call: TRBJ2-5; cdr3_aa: CASSPMGGDQETQYF; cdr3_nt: TGTGCCAGCTCACCAATGGGTGGGGACCAAGAGACCCAGTACTTC
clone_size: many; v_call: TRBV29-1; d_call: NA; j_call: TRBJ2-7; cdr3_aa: CSAGTPFSYEQYF; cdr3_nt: TGCAGCGCGGGGACTCCCTTCTCCTACGAGCAGTACTTC
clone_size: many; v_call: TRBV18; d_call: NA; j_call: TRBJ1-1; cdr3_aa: CASSLLPGGRDTEAFF; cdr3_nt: TGTGCCAGCTCACTGTTGCCGGGCGGTAGGGACACTGAAGCTTTCTTT
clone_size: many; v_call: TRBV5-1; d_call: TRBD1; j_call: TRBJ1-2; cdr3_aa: CASSEDRAVYGYTF; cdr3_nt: TGCGCCAGCAGCGAGGACAGGGCCGTCTATGGCTACACCTTC
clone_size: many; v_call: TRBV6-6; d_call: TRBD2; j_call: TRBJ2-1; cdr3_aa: CASSYAGATYNEQFF; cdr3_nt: TGTGCCAGCAGTTACGCGGGAGCCACCTACAATGAGCAGTTCTTC
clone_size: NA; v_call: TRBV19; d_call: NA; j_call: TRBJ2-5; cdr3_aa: CASLGQETQYF; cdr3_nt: TGTGCCAGTTTGGGACAAGAGACCCAGTACTTC
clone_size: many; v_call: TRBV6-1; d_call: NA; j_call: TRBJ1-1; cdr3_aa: CASNRGVANTEAFF; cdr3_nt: TGTGCCAGCAATAGGGGCGTCGCGAACACTGAAGCTTTCTTT
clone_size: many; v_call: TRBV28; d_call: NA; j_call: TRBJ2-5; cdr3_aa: CASSLAGANQETQYF; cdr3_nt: TGTGCCAGCAGTTTGGCAGGGGCAAACCAAGAGACCCAGTACTTC
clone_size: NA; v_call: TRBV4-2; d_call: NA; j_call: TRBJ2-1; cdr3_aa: CASSQGRESDWQFF; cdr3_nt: TGTGCCAGCAGCCAAGGGAGGGAGTCTGACTGGCAGTTCTTC
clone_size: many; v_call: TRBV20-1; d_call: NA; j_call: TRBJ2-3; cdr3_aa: CSATTPGLLTDTQYF; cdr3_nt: TGCAGTGCTACAACGCCGGGACTTCTCACAGATACGCAGTATTTT
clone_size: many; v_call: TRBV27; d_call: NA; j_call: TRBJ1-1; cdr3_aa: CATLPFAGKGTTEAFF; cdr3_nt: TGTGCCACCCTCCCGTTCGCAGGGAAGGGGACCACTGAAGCTTTCTTT
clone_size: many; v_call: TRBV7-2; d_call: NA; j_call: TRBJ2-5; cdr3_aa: CASSFLAQETQYF; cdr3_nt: TGTGCCAGCAGCTTTCTAGCGCAAGAGACCCAGTACTTC
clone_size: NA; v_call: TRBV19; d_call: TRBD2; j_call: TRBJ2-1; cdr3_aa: CASSSGLAHNEQFF; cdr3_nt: TGTGCCAGTAGTAGTGGACTAGCGCACAATGAGCAGTTCTTC
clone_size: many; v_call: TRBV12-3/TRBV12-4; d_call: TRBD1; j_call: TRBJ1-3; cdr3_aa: CASSIRSGTGVGNTIYF; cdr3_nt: TGTGCCAGCAGTATCCGATCCGGGACAGGGGTCGGAAACACCATATATTTT
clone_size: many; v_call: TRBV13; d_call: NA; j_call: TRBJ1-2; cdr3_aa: CASSGGDGYTF; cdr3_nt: TGTGCCAGCAGCGGAGGTGATGGCTACACCTTC
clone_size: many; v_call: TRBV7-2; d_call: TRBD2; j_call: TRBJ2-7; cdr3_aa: CASNTLGASGRYYEQYF; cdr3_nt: TGTGCCAGCAACACCCTCGGGGCTAGCGGGAGGTACTACGAGCAGTACTTC
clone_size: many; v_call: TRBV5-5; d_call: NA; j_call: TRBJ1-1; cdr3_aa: CASSLYGGSLNTEAFF; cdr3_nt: TGTGCCAGCAGCTTGTATGGGGGCAGCCTTAACACTGAAGCTTTCTTT
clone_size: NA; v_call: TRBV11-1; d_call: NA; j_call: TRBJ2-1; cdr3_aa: CASSHSNDEQFF; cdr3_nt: TGTGCCAGCAGCCACTCAAACGATGAGCAGTTCTTC
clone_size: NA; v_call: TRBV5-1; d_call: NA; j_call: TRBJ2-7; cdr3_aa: CASSLVSGRGHEQYF; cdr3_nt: TGCGCCAGCAGCTTGGTCAGCGGCAGGGGCCACGAGCAGTACTTC
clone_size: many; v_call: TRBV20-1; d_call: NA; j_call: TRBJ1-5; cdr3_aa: CSARYGGAGNQPQHF; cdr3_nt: TGCAGTGCTAGATACGGGGGCGCGGGCAATCAGCCCCAGCATTTT
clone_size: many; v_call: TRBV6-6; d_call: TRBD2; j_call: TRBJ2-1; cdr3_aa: CASSYRIAGGPTNEQFF; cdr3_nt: TGTGCCAGCAGTTACCGGATAGCGGGGGGGCCAACCAATGAGCAGTTCTTC
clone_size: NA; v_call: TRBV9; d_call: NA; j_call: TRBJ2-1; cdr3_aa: CASSVEGLIHEQFF; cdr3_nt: TGTGCCAGCAGCGTAGAGGGCCTAATCCATGAGCAGTTCTTC
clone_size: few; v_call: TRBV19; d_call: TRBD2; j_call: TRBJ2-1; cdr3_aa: CASSPNGGSSYNEQFF; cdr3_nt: TGTGCCAGTAGTCCGAACGGGGGGAGCTCCTACAATGAGCAGTTCTTC
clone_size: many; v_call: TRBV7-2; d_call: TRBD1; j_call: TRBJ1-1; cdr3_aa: CASSLGGQAQWGFF; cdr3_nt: TGTGCCAGCAGCTTAGGGGGACAGGCGCAGTGGGGTTTCTTT
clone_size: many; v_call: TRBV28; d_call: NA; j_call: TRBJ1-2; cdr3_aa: CASSLSGVGYTF; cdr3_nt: TGTGCCAGCAGTTTATCAGGGGTCGGCTACACCTTC
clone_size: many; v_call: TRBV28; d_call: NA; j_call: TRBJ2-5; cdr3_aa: CASSPETHLAGWETQYF; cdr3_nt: TGTGCCAGCAGTCCCGAAACCCACCTAGCCGGATGGGAGACCCAGTACTTC